This TCR beta chain was sequenced during a study of cytomegalovirus exposure and HLA in healthy donors. The CDR3 extends over 18 amino acids. After removal of 3 bases from V and 1 base from J, the junction contained 10 bases not matched to a gene. CDR1 is SGHDT and CDR2 is YYEEEE in the germline V gene. Sequencing was performed with immunoSEQ multiplex PCR; in TCRdb, only in-frame clones are kept and a portion is missing. The sample consists of around 70,000 clones, 91% of them appearing once. This sequence originates from a man younger than 35 in good health and CMV-seronegative. The chain links TRBV5-6 to TRBJ2-7; 13 nucleotides align to TRBD2. The sequenced sample was PBMCs. The CDR3 sequence: CASSYTSGRAFGSYEQYF. In DNA form, the CDR3 reads TGTGCCAGCAGCTATACTAGCGGGAGGGCCTTTGGGTCCTACGAGCAGTACTTC.